Below are 20 T cell receptor beta chains sequenced from a single sample in a study of cytomegalovirus exposure and HLA in healthy donors. A multiplex PCR was run with 60 Vbeta primers and 13 Jbeta primers. The method was immunoSEQ multiplex PCR; TCRdb's version includes in-frame clones alone and lacks a portion of them. The sample shows about 160,000 clones, around 84% of them seen only once. Sequencing was done on a sample of PBMCs. The receptors shown here come from a man aged 18 to 29 in good health and CMV-seronegative.

The V gene is TRBV27, the J gene TRBJ1-1; 7 bases map to TRBD1. V was clipped by 6 bases and J by 4 bases; unmatched bases: 11. This CDR3 has 15 residues. The germline V gene encodes CDR1 MNHEY and CDR2 SMNVEV (reference sequence). The CDR3 sequence is CASSTGDSLVTEAFF. CDR3 nucleotide sequence: TGTGCCAGCAGCACGGGGGACAGTCTGGTCACTGAAGCTTTCTTT.

The J gene is TRBJ1-3, the V gene TRBV9; TRBD1 matches at 7 bases. V lost 0 bases to trimming and J lost 7 bases; unmatched junction nucleotides: 1. The CDR3 sequence is 13 residues long. The V gene's germline CDR1 is SGDLS and CDR2 YYNGEE. CDR3 in amino acids: CASSVADRNTIYF. DNA of the CDR3: TGTGCCAGCAGCGTAGCGGACAGGAACACCATATATTTT.

The table lists this clone with a few counts. The V and J genes are TRBV28 and TRBJ1-5, with D unclear. Between the trimmed V and J ends, which lost 5 bases and 2 bases, there was a span of 10 bases. The CDR3 runs 14 residues. Germline V gene sequence: CDR1 MDHEN, CDR2 SYDVKM. This CDR3 is CASSILRGNQPQHF. As DNA, the CDR3 is TGTGCCAGCAGTATTTTAAGAGGCAATCAGCCCCAGCATTTT.

This chain joins TRBV6-5 and TRBJ2-1; possible D gene TRBD1, 6 bases. Germline V gives CDR1 MNHEY, CDR2 SVGAGI. This CDR3 has 12 residues. V was cut by 8 bases and J by 6 bases, with 11 bases left in between. The CDR3 sequence: CASRAGANEQFF. DNA for the CDR3: TGTGCCAGCCGCGCAGGGGCCAATGAGCAGTTCTTC.

This clone appeared once. The chain is built from TRBV28 and TRBJ2-3; D call uncertain. Germline-derived CDR1 and CDR2 are MDHEN and SYDVKM. The CDR3 covers 13 residues. Trimming removed 0 bases at V and 6 bases at J, with 7 bases between. The CDR3 reads CASSLWPADTQYF. The CDR3 region has the DNA TGTGCCAGCAGTTTATGGCCCGCGGATACGCAGTATTTT.

This chain links TRBV4-1 with TRBJ2-7; TRBD1 is a possible D gene (5 bases). Germline CDR1 MGHRA, CDR2 YSYEKL. The CDR3 runs to 15 residues. Trimming took off 0 bases at V and 5 bases at J, with 14 bases between the two ends. In DNA form, the CDR3 reads TGCGCCAGCAGCCAAGATCTCCAGGGTAGGAACGAGCAGTACTTC. This codes for CASSQDLQGRNEQYF.

The chain has TRBV5-1 and TRBJ2-7; 7 bases fit TRBD1. The CDR3 has 13 residues. V lost 4 bases and J lost 1; bases outside the gene matches: 2. CDR1 and CDR2 (germline): SGHRS, YFSETQ. CDR3 in DNA: TGCGCCAGCAGCCCGACAGGGTCCTACGAGCAGTACTTC. This translates into CASSPTGSYEQYF. The variable domain in full, completed from reference TRBV5-1 and TRBJ2-7, reads KAGVTQTPRYLIKTRGQQVTLSCSPISGHRSVSWYQQTPGQGLQFLFEYFSETQRNKGNFPGRFSGRQFSNSRSEMNVSTLELGDSALYLCASSPTGSYEQYFGPGTRLTVT.

The chain has TRBV25-1 and TRBJ1-5; 7 bases fit TRBD1. CDR1 and CDR2 from the germline V gene are MGHDK and SYGVNS. The CDR3 has 16 residues. V shed 4 bases, J shed 5 bases, and the junction held 11 bases outside the gene matches. This chain's CDR3 is CASSVSRDSCHQPQHF. The DNA for the CDR3 is TGTGCCAGCAGTGTATCTCGGGACAGTTGTCATCAGCCCCAGCATTTT.

The genes are TRBV9 and TRBJ2-3, with 10 bases lining up with TRBD2. V was clipped by 4 bases and J by 0 bases; unmatched bases: 14. The germline CDR1 and CDR2 sequences are SGDLS and YYNGEE. This CDR3 spans 19 amino acids. CDR3 in amino acids: CASSPYSSGGMYSTDTQYF. The DNA for the CDR3 is TGTGCCAGCAGCCCCTACTCTAGCGGGGGAATGTATAGCACAGATACGCAGTATTTT.

The chain uses TRBV7-3 and TRBJ2-5; D gene ambiguous. The CDR3 loop spans 13 amino acids. Germline values: CDR1 SGHTA, CDR2 FQGTGA. V dropped 0 bases and J dropped 5 bases, with 7 bases sitting between them. The DNA of the CDR3 is TGTGCCAGCAGCTTAACTTTCGGTGAGACCCAGTACTTC. Translation: CASSLTFGETQYF.

The chain combines TRBV4-1 with TRBJ2-3, with 9 bases identical to TRBD2. The CDR3 runs 19 residues. CDR1 and CDR2 from the germline V gene are MGHRA and YSYEKL. J was trimmed by 4 bases and V by 3 bases; bases with no gene match: 17. The CDR3 nucleotides are TGCGCCAGCAGCCATTTTTACTCGGGGGCGGGGGGGCCCCCAGATACGCAGTATTTT. Translated, it gives CASSHFYSGAGGPPDTQYF.

The chain recombines TRBV13 with TRBJ2-5; the match to TRBD2 covers 12 bases. The DNA end is a closer match to TRBJ2-7, so the J assignment may be wrong. There are 18 residues in the CDR3. The germline gives CDR1 PRHDT, CDR2 FYEKMQ (reference sequence). CDR3 residues: CASSPRGLAGGTAYEQYF. The CDR3 region has the DNA TGTGCCAGCAGCCCGAGGGGGCTAGCGGGGGGGACCGCCTACGAGCAGTACTTC.

The chain links TRBV27 to TRBJ1-5, with 8 bases fitting TRBD1. The ends lost 6 bases at V and 0 bases at J; junction bases unmatched: 10. The CDR3 is 17 amino acids. Looked up from germline, CDR1 is MNHEY and CDR2 is SMNVEV (reference sequence). The CDR3 is CASRRAGTGASNQPQHF. CDR3 coding DNA: TGTGCCAGCAGGAGGGCGGGGACAGGTGCTAGCAATCAGCCCCAGCATTTT.

This clone showed up just once. The CDR3 spells CASSLRGPRNEQYF. As DNA, the CDR3 is TGTGCCAGCAGTTTGCGGGGGCCTAGGAACGAGCAGTACTTC. The gene calls are TRBV27 and TRBJ2-7; D is perhaps TRBD2 (7 bases). In germline, CDR1 is MNHEY, CDR2 SMNVEV (reference sequence). The CDR3 length is 14 residues. V gave up 3 bases and J gave up 5 bases, with 14 bases separating them.

This clone was counted a single time. The sample contains more than one DNA sequence encoding this CDR3. V is TRBV9 and J is TRBJ2-1; 10 bases are a match to TRBD2. V lost 2 bases, J lost 0 bases, and 5 bases stayed unmatched. The CDR3 sequence is 17 residues long. Germline V gene sequence: CDR1 SGDLS, CDR2 YYNGEE. The CDR3 region is CASSVSLAGSSYNEQFF. The CDR3 nucleotides are TGTGCCAGCAGCGTTTCACTAGCGGGGAGCTCCTACAATGAGCAGTTCTTC.

The chain is built from TRBV28 and TRBJ1-4, with TRBD1 matching over 7 bases. The junction had 12 bases not matched to a gene; V was cut back by 7 bases and J by 4 bases. CDR1 is MDHEN, CDR2 SYDVKM, per germline. This CDR3 has 16 amino acids. CDR3 in amino acids: CASIKSGTAYNEKLFF. The CDR3 nucleotides read TGTGCCAGCATCAAATCCGGGACAGCGTATAATGAAAAACTGTTTTTT.

This clone was observed once. V and J are TRBV9 and TRBJ2-5; D is possibly TRBD1 (5 bases). Deletions cut 0 bases from V and 5 bases from J, with 14 bases between. This CDR3 comprises 15 residues. Germline V gene lookup returns CDR1 SGDLS and CDR2 YYNGEE. CDR3 protein: CASSVEGVPLETQYF. The CDR3 DNA reads as TGTGCCAGCAGCGTAGAAGGGGTGCCGTTGGAGACCCAGTACTTC.

The chain couples TRBV14 to TRBJ2-3, with TRBD2 as a possible D gene (7 bases). The ends were cut back, 3 bases at V and 9 bases at J, with 13 bases in the middle. Germline-derived CDR1 and CDR2 are SGHDN and FVKESK. The CDR3 spans 13 residues. CDR3 sequence: CASSQVRGGTQYF. The CDR3 coding sequence is TGTGCCAGCAGCCAGGTTAGGGGGGGAACGCAGTATTTT.

The J gene is TRBJ2-7, the V gene TRBV6-5; D remains unclear. Trimming removed 5 bases at V and 1 base at J, with 3 bases between. CDR1 and CDR2 from the germline V gene are MNHEY and SVGAGI. CDR3 length: 11 residues. The CDR3 is CASSASYEQYF. Written as DNA, the CDR3 is TGTGCCAGCAGTGCGTCCTACGAGCAGTACTTC.

The J gene is TRBJ1-6, the V gene TRBV5-6, with 8 bases matching TRBD1. CDR3 length: 17 residues. CDR1 SGHDT and CDR2 YYEEEE come from the germline V gene. The V and J ends lost 2 bases and 11 bases, in that order; junction bases with no gene match: 15. CDR3: CASSFYETGAPRTPLHF. The CDR3 DNA reads as TGTGCCAGCAGCTTTTATGAGACAGGGGCCCCGAGAACACCCCTCCACTTT.